This entry is about one T cell receptor beta chain. The data are from a study of blood T cell repertoires in COVID-19. The CDR3 loop spans 17 amino acids. The V gene's germline CDR1 is LNHDA and CDR2 SQIVND (reference sequence). Germline trimming cut 5 bases from V and 2 bases from J; bases unmatched to any gene: 7. TCRdb's copy holds only in-frame clones and misses some; the assay was immunoSEQ multiplex PCR. The sample includes more than 60,000 clones, 74% of them seen just once. The source of this sequence is a human donor with acute or convalescent COVID-19. The donor label of this sample is uncertain. Sequencing was done on a sample of peripheral blood. The rearrangement uses TRBV19 and TRBJ2-5, with 14 bases fitting TRBD2. The CDR3 here is CASSALTSGGVQETQYF. The CDR3 DNA reads TGTGCCAGTAGTGCTCTGACTAGCGGGGGGGTTCAAGAGACCCAGTACTTC.